What follows are 10 T cell receptor beta chains derived from one specimen sequenced in a study of blood T cell repertoires in COVID-19. Assay: immunoSEQ multiplex PCR; the TCRdb copy retains only in-frame clones and omits some. There are approximately 210,000 clones in the sample; just over 85% occur only once, and around a tenth lies in the top ten. Sequencing was performed on peripheral blood. The receptor set was obtained from a man aged 50-60 years with COVID-19, enrolled during active disease.

This clone came up a few times. The chain is built from TRBV11-2 and TRBJ2-3; 7 bases match TRBD2. Trimming removed 2 bases from V and 2 bases from J; junction bases left unmatched: 10. Germline lookup yields CDR1 SGHAT and CDR2 FQNNGV. The CDR3 loop spans 17 amino acids. CDR3 loop: CASSLSWAGETTDTQYF. CDR3 nucleotides: TGTGCCAGCAGCTTATCGTGGGCGGGAGAGACCACAGATACGCAGTATTTT.

J is TRBJ2-5 and V is TRBV11-1; tentative D call: TRBD2 (6 bases). Germline V gives CDR1 SGHAT, CDR2 FQDESV (reference sequence). V was trimmed by 6 bases and J by 5 bases, leaving 16 bases between them. The CDR3 loop spans 14 amino acids. The CDR3 DNA is TGTGCCAGCAGACGCACGAGGGCGGGGGAGACCCAGTACTTC. Amino acids: CASRRTRAGETQYF.

This clone was counted a single time. The J gene is TRBJ2-5, the V gene TRBV6-2 or TRBV6-3; 11 bases are shared with TRBD1. Per the germline V gene, CDR1 is MNHEY and CDR2 is SVGEGT. The CDR3 is 17 residues long. The ends lost 2 bases at V and 3 bases at J; junction bases unmatched: 8. In nucleotides, the CDR3 is TGTGCCAGCAGTTACCGGGACAGGGGGGTCTTGGAAGAGACCCAGTACTTC. This translates into CASSYRDRGVLEETQYF.

The V and J genes are TRBV27 and TRBJ2-2, with TRBD2 matching 13 bases. The CDR3 spans 16 residues. Germline V lookup: CDR1 MNHEY, CDR2 SMNVEV (reference sequence). V shed 1 base, J shed 6 bases, and the junction held 2 bases outside the gene matches. CDR3 region: CASSLWTSGGPGELFF. Here the CDR3 DNA reads TGTGCCAGCAGTTTATGGACTAGCGGGGGCCCCGGGGAGCTGTTTTTT.

This clone was observed once. The V and J genes are TRBV28 and TRBJ1-1; D is undetermined. The CDR3 is 16 amino acids. The ends were cut back, 1 base at V and 2 bases at J, with 14 bases in the middle. Per germline, CDR1 MDHEN and CDR2 SYDVKM. CDR3 bases: TGTGCCAGCAGTTTATTCGGGAGGGCAAGCAACACTGAAGCTTTCTTT. Translated, it gives CASSLFGRASNTEAFF.

The chain employs TRBV27 and TRBJ1-6, with D possibly matching TRBD1 (6 bases). This CDR3 has 17 amino acids. Germline loops: CDR1 MNHEY, CDR2 SMNVEV (reference sequence). V gave up 2 bases and J gave up 0 bases, with 11 bases separating them. The CDR3 spells CASSLGTTSSYNSPLHF. The CDR3, as DNA: TGTGCCAGCAGTTTAGGGACAACAAGCTCCTATAATTCACCCCTCCACTTT.

The V gene is TRBV3-1 (or the pseudogene TRBV3-2), the J gene TRBJ2-5; 7 bases are a match to TRBD2. The junction had 8 bases not matched to a gene; V was cut back by 11 bases and J by 5 bases. This CDR3 spans 12 amino acids. CDR1 and CDR2 (germline): LGHDT, YNNKEL (reference sequence). The CDR3 coding sequence is TGTGCCGTATCCTGGGAGGGCGAGACCCAGTACTTC. Protein sequence: CAVSWEGETQYF.

This chain joins TRBV30 and TRBJ2-7, with 11 bases lining up with TRBD1. From germline, CDR1 is GTSNPN and CDR2 SVGIG (reference sequence). The CDR3 runs to 15 residues. The trim removed 3 bases at V and 4 bases at J, leaving 8 bases unmatched. This CDR3 is CAWRRTGTGGYEQYF. Written as DNA, the CDR3 is TGTGCCTGGAGGAGAACCGGGACAGGGGGATACGAGCAGTACTTC.

The chain uses TRBV7-3 and TRBJ2-2; D is ambiguous. The V and J ends lost 1 base and 7 bases respectively, with 13 bases between them. The CDR3 covers 15 residues. From germline, CDR1 is SGHTA and CDR2 FQGTGA. The CDR3, as DNA: TGTGCCAGCAGCTTAAACCCCGCTAGGCGCGGGGAGCTGTTTTTT. Amino acid sequence: CASSLNPARRGELFF.

The J gene is TRBJ1-2, the V gene TRBV2, with D perhaps TRBD1 (6 bases). Trimming removed 7 bases at V and 7 bases at J, with 19 bases between. Germline lookup yields CDR1 SNHLY and CDR2 FYNNEI. This CDR3 contains 14 residues. CDR3 nucleotides: TGTGCCAGCACTTATACGACAGGTGCCCTTGGCTACACCTTC. Residues: CASTYTTGALGYTF.